Each of the 25 T cell receptor beta chains below was sequenced from the same sample in a study of blood T cells in healthy people across ages. Through a sample-barcoded 5' primer and a J-beta primer mix, a second PCR was run for roughly 7 to 11 cycles. TCRdb used MiXCR to reprocess the 5' RACE reads, holding one entry per CDR3 protein. This sample has fewer than 950,000 distinct CDR3 sequences, with about 53% found just once. The sample taken for sequencing was blood. These TCRs come from a man older than 75 in good health.

This chain connects TRBV21-1 to TRBJ2-3; the D call of TRBD1 is as the table states it, not checked on the DNA. TRBV21-1 is marked as a pseudogene. CDR3 length: 16 amino acids. Here the CDR3 reads CASSKAETGVGRYAYF. The CDR3 bases are TGTGCCAGCAGCAAAGCAGAGACAGGGGTAGGCAGATACGCGTATTTT.

This clonotype was observed a handful of times. The chain uses TRBV20-1 and TRBJ2-7; tentatively, D is TRBD2 (5 bases). V was pared by 5 bases and J by 0 bases, with 14 bases between. Germline assignment: CDR1 DFQATT and CDR2 SNEGSKA (reference sequence). The CDR3 contains 14 residues. The chain's CDR3 is CSASRDASSYEQYF. The CDR3, as DNA: TGCAGTGCTTCCCGGGATGCGAGCTCCTACGAGCAGTACTTC.

J is TRBJ1-4 and V is TRBV24-1; 9 bases are a match to TRBD1. Trimming at V came to 5 bases and at J to 6 bases, leaving 3 bases not matched to a gene. Looked up from germline, CDR1 is KGHDR and CDR2 is SFDVKD. The CDR3 spans 14 residues. The CDR3 loop reads CATSGRQGDEKLFF. The CDR3 DNA reads TGTGCCACCAGTGGGAGACAGGGGGATGAAAAACTGTTTTTT.

The V gene is TRBV29-1, the J gene TRBJ1-5; D might be TRBD1 (5 bases). Germline V lookup: CDR1 SQVTM, CDR2 ANQGSEA. Trimming left V 4 bases short and J 4 bases short, with 20 bases between. The CDR3 totals 16 residues. The CDR3 sequence: CSVVLRGSLLNQPQHF. The CDR3 DNA reads as TGCAGCGTTGTTCTTCGGGGGTCCCTCCTTAATCAGCCCCAGCATTTT. The full variable domain, its missing parts supplied by reference TRBV29-1 and TRBJ1-5, is SAVISQKPSRDICQRGTSLTIQCQVDSQVTMMFWYRQQPGQSLTLIATANQGSEATYESGFVIDKFPISRPNLTFSTLTVSNMSPEDSSIYLCSVVLRGSLLNQPQHFGDGTRLSIL.

This clonotype was counted between two and nine times. The chain carries TRBV29-1 and TRBJ1-1, with D uncertain. The CDR3 totals 12 residues. Between the trimmed V and J ends, which lost 4 bases and 1 base, there was a span of 7 bases. Germline V gene lookup returns CDR1 SQVTM and CDR2 ANQGSEA. The CDR3 nucleotides read TGCAGCGTTGGGGCGAAGAACACTGAAGCTTTCTTT. This gives the protein CSVGAKNTEAFF.

The gene calls are TRBV6-4 and TRBJ2-1, with D unclear. V lost 0 bases to trimming and J lost 2 bases, with 8 bases between them. The CDR3 consists of 15 residues. The germline V gene has CDR1 MRHNA and CDR2 SNTAGT. CDR3 sequence: CASSDSEIPYNEQFF. CDR3 nucleotides: TGTGCCAGCAGTGACTCAGAAATCCCCTACAATGAGCAGTTCTTC.

The chain employs TRBV28 and TRBJ1-2; a weak D match, TRBD1 (5 bases). Germline-derived CDR1 and CDR2 are MDHEN and SYDVKM. This CDR3 has 11 amino acids. Trimming shortened V by 8 bases and J by 3 bases, and 7 bases separated the two germline ends. The CDR3 spells CASRGDYGYTF. CDR3 DNA: TGTGCCAGCCGAGGGGACTATGGCTACACCTTC.

The rearrangement links TRBV12-3 or TRBV12-4 to TRBJ2-1; 9 bases are shared with TRBD2. The J call is in doubt because the DNA end fits TRBJ2-7 better. The CDR3 contains 14 residues. The CDR3 coding sequence is TGTGCCAGCAGTGTGACTAGCGGCTACAATGAGCAGTACTTC. As protein: CASSVTSGYNEQYF.

This chain uses TRBV4-1 with TRBJ2-7; possible D gene TRBD1, 5 bases. Per the germline V gene, CDR1 is MGHRA and CDR2 is YSYEKL. The V and J ends lost 1 base and 7 bases respectively, with 20 bases between them. The length of the CDR3 is 16 residues. The CDR3 DNA reads as TGCGCCAGCAGCCAAGTGGCAGGGTCTTTGTACAATGAGCAGTACTTC. Protein sequence: CASSQVAGSLYNEQYF.

The chain links TRBV7-2 to TRBJ2-7, with D perhaps TRBD1 or TRBD2 (5 bases each). The end of the DNA fits TRBJ2-5 better, so the J call may be wrong. The CDR3 consists of 13 residues. Per germline, CDR1 SGHTA and CDR2 FQGNSA. The CDR3 sequence is CASSLGRGATQYF. CDR3 nucleotides: TGTGCCAGCAGCTTAGGACGGGGCGCGACCCAGTACTTC.

V is TRBV12-3 or TRBV12-4 and J is TRBJ2-1, with TRBD2 identical over 7 bases. Trimming removed 2 bases from V and 6 bases from J; junction bases left unmatched: 7. This CDR3 is 15 amino acids long. This chain's CDR3 is CASSLFGGGPNEQFF. The CDR3 nucleotides are TGTGCCAGCAGTTTATTTGGGGGAGGGCCCAATGAGCAGTTCTTC.

V is TRBV7-9 and J is TRBJ2-7, with D possibly being TRBD2 (6 bases). The CDR3 contains 16 residues. Between the trimmed V and J ends, which lost 5 bases and 2 bases, there was a span of 19 bases. Germline assignment: CDR1 SEHNR and CDR2 FQNEAQ (reference sequence). CDR3 amino acids: CASSEGRGGGTYEQYF. DNA of the CDR3: TGTGCCAGCAGCGAAGGGCGGGGAGGAGGGACCTACGAGCAGTACTTC.

V gene TRBV7-9 combines with J gene TRBJ2-7; 8 bases are shared with TRBD1. Germline lookup yields CDR1 SEHNR and CDR2 FQNEAQ (reference sequence). This CDR3 contains 15 residues. Trimming cost V 1 base and J 2 bases; bases outside gene matches: 4. In DNA, the CDR3 is TGTGCCAGCAGCTTAGGGACAGGGAAGACCTACGAGCAGTACTTC. Residues: CASSLGTGKTYEQYF. Full variable domain (remainder filled in from reference TRBV7-9 and TRBJ2-7): DTGVSQNPRHKITKRGQNVTFRCDPISEHNRLYWYRQTLGQGPEFLTYFQNEAQLEKSRLLSDRFSAERPKGSFSTLEIQRTEQGDSAMYLCASSLGTGKTYEQYFGPGTRLTVT.

The chain employs TRBV7-2 and TRBJ2-7; TRBD2 agrees at 7 bases. Near its end, the DNA agrees better with TRBJ2-5, so the J call may be wrong. Germline V gives CDR1 SGHTA, CDR2 FQGNSA. The CDR3 length is 14 residues. The CDR3 here is CASGGMGGLETQYF. CDR3 DNA: TGTGCCAGCGGGGGAATGGGAGGGCTAGAGACCCAGTACTTC.

The rearrangement uses TRBV4-2 and TRBJ2-3; TRBD2 is a possible D gene (6 bases). V lost 2 bases, J lost 1 base, and 16 bases lay in between. The germline V gene has CDR1 LGHNA and CDR2 YNFKEQ. The length of the CDR3 is 17 residues. CDR3 bases: TGTGCCAGCAGCCAAACCTGGGGAGGCTCCCGCACAGATACGCAGTATTTT. Protein: CASSQTWGGSRTDTQYF.

Worth noting for this clonotype: A much larger clone differs by one base, so this may be a read error. The rearrangement links TRBV11-3 to TRBJ2-3; TRBD2 matches at 10 bases. After removal of 4 bases from V and 7 bases from J, the junction contained 5 bases not matched to a gene. Germline CDR1 SGHNT, CDR2 YENEEA. The CDR3 totals 14 residues. The CDR3 reads CASSYRTSGNTQYF. The CDR3 region has the DNA TGTGCCAGCAGCTACCGGACTAGCGGCAATACGCAGTATTTT.

This clonotype was observed a few times. The chain has TRBV20-1 and TRBJ2-3; 9 nucleotides match TRBD1. The CDR3 contains 13 residues. The ends lost 5 bases at V and 14 bases at J; junction bases unmatched: 14. Germline-derived CDR1 and CDR2 are DFQATT and SNEGSKA (reference sequence). CDR3 sequence (DNA): TGCAGTGCTCGGGACAGGGATAGGAGATACGCGTATTTT. It encodes CSARDRDRRYAYF.

V is TRBV20-1 and J is TRBJ1-4; a possible D gene is TRBD1 (6 bases). The germline V gene encodes CDR1 DFQATT and CDR2 SNEGSKA (reference sequence). V was clipped by 2 bases and J by 8 bases, with 12 bases between them. The CDR3 sequence is 13 residues long. The CDR3 here is CSARLQGREKLFF. As DNA, the CDR3 is TGCAGTGCTAGACTACAGGGTAGGGAAAAACTGTTTTTT.

This clonotype was seen a few times. The chain recombines TRBV6-6 with TRBJ1-4; D might be TRBD1 (5 bases). Germline V CDR1 and CDR2: MNHNY, SVGAGI (reference sequence). The V end was cut by 4 bases, the J end by 0 bases, with 9 bases between. CDR3 length: 15 residues. The CDR3 reads CASSSTGATNEKLFF. The CDR3 bases are TGTGCCAGCAGTTCAACAGGAGCAACTAATGAAAAACTGTTTTTT.

This sequence joins TRBV12-3 or TRBV12-4 and TRBJ1-5, with TRBD1 as a possible D gene (5 bases). The CDR3 has 15 residues. Trimming pared 4 bases from V and 4 bases from J, leaving 14 bases between. Written as DNA, the CDR3 is TGTGCCAGCAGTTCGGAGACAGAAAGAAATCAGCCCCAGCATTTT. It yields the protein CASSSETERNQPQHF.

The chain couples TRBV11-2 to TRBJ2-4; 15 bases map to TRBD2. The J call may be incorrect, as the DNA end agrees better with TRBJ2-5. The CDR3 spans 18 residues. Germline V gives CDR1 SGHAT, CDR2 FQNNGV. The CDR3 spells CASSLEGMGLAGGETQYF. In DNA, the CDR3 is TGTGCCAGCAGCTTAGAGGGCATGGGACTAGCGGGAGGAGAGACCCAGTACTTC.

This clonotype was observed a few times. This rearrangement joins TRBV7-2 to TRBJ2-5; D may be TRBD1 (5 bases). The germline V gene encodes CDR1 SGHTA and CDR2 FQGNSA. CDR3 length: 14 residues. Trimming shortened V by 2 bases and J by 5 bases, and 12 bases separated the two germline ends. This CDR3 reads CASSLLQVWETQYF. The CDR3 coding sequence is TGTGCCAGCAGCTTACTACAGGTTTGGGAGACCCAGTACTTC.

The chain links TRBV4-1 to TRBJ2-7; 10 bases line up with TRBD2. The length of the CDR3 is 15 residues. V trimming: 3 bases; J trimming: 2 bases; junction bases outside the gene matches: 4. CDR1 MGHRA and CDR2 YSYEKL come from the germline V gene. CDR3 nucleotides: TGCGCCAGCAGCCACCTCGGGACTAGCGCCTACGAGCAGTACTTC. Protein: CASSHLGTSAYEQYF.

V usage is TRBV5-1 and J usage is TRBJ2-3; D is possibly TRBD1 or TRBD2 (5 bases each). This CDR3 region has 14 residues. Per the germline V gene, CDR1 is SGHRS and CDR2 is YFSETQ. V lost 4 bases, J lost 6 bases, and 15 bases lay in between. The CDR3 is CASSPSGRGDTQYF. In DNA form, the CDR3 reads TGCGCCAGCAGCCCGTCGGGACGAGGGGATACGCAGTATTTT. The full variable domain, with the rest looked up from reference TRBV5-1 and TRBJ2-3, is KAGVTQTPRYLIKTRGQQVTLSCSPISGHRSVSWYQQTPGQGLQFLFEYFSETQRNKGNFPGRFSGRQFSNSRSEMNVSTLELGDSALYLCASSPSGRGDTQYFGPGTRLTVL.

This chain joins TRBV29-1 and TRBJ1-1; D unresolved. This CDR3 has 13 amino acids. Germline CDR1 is SQVTM and CDR2 is ANQGSEA. Trimming pared 4 bases from V and 2 bases from J, leaving 11 bases between. CDR3 bases: TGCAGCGTTGTAAAGCATACAAACACTGAAGCTTTCTTT. It codes for CSVVKHTNTEAFF.